These 2 T cell receptor beta chains originate from one sample sequenced in a study of identical twins. TCRdb ran MiXCR on the 5' RACE reads and lists one entry per CDR3 protein. This table has roughly 1,500,000 distinct CDR3 sequences, around 33% appearing once. Sequenced input: cord blood. Receptors originate from a newborn girl in good health.

The V and J genes are TRBV5-1 and TRBJ2-3, with 7 bases identical to TRBD2. V was clipped by 3 bases and J by 4 bases; unmatched bases: 5. CDR1 is SGHRS, CDR2 YFSETQ, per germline. This CDR3 is 14 amino acids long. CDR3 sequence (DNA): TGCGCCAGCAGCTCGCTGACTAGCTCAGATACGCAGTATTTT. Translation: CASSSLTSSDTQYF.

The chain combines TRBV4-2 with TRBJ2-3, with TRBD1 matching 8 bases. Germline V gene lookup returns CDR1 LGHNA and CDR2 YNFKEQ. With V trimmed by 4 bases and J by 1 base, 7 bases remained unmatched. The CDR3 runs 16 residues. The chain's CDR3 is CASSRTPGQGTDTQYF. For the CDR3, the DNA is TGTGCCAGCAGCCGAACTCCGGGACAGGGCACAGATACGCAGTATTTT.